Listed below are T cell receptor beta chains from one sample, sequenced in a study of OX40 agonist ivuxolimab in advanced cancers. Produced via immunoSEQ multiplex PCR; TCRdb's table is partial and in-frame only. The repertoire holds approximately 77,000 clones, 85% to 95% seen once, with around 10% in the top ten. Here the sequenced sample was CD4+ or CD8+ T cells sorted from blood, taken in a trial of the OX40 agonist ivuxolimab. The receptors here all came from an adult with an advanced solid tumor such as melanoma, head and neck, liver or kidney cancer. CDR3s include the opening cysteine and the closing phenylalanine or tryptophan.

j_call: TRBJ1-2
v_call: TRBV19
cdr3_aa: CASSPDRAYYGYTF

j_call: TRBJ1-5
v_call: TRBV28
cdr3_aa: CASSHLDTLGNQPQHF

j_call: TRBJ1-2
v_call: TRBV9
cdr3_aa: CASSEPGQGPGYGYTF

j_call: TRBJ1-2
v_call: TRBV9
cdr3_aa: CASSGGQGAYNYGYTF

j_call: TRBJ2-2
v_call: TRBV6-5
cdr3_aa: CATSGENTGELFF

j_call: TRBJ1-1
v_call: TRBV5-6
cdr3_aa: CASSGWTVNTEAFF

j_call: TRBJ1-1
v_call: TRBV19
cdr3_aa: CASSYNQGIEAFF

j_call: TRBJ1-3
v_call: TRBV27
cdr3_aa: CASSPKGWGTGNTIYF

j_call: TRBJ2-5
v_call: TRBV5-1
cdr3_aa: CASSRWRGGDLETQYF

j_call: TRBJ2-7
v_call: TRBV19
cdr3_aa: CASSFRQGDYEQYF

j_call: TRBJ2-1
v_call: TRBV2
cdr3_aa: CASTPGLAGTSLRNEQFF

j_call: TRBJ1-4
v_call: TRBV7-8
cdr3_aa: CASSYSHGTDNEKLFF

j_call: TRBJ1-3
v_call: TRBV4-1
cdr3_aa: CASSQVGGSGNTIYF

j_call: TRBJ2-7
v_call: TRBV9
cdr3_aa: CASSVEGLGVRGEQYF

j_call: TRBJ2-1
v_call: TRBV7-9
cdr3_aa: CASSSSGGASSSYNEQFF

j_call: TRBJ1-5
v_call: TRBV2
cdr3_aa: CASSEEGSNQPQHF

j_call: TRBJ1-5
v_call: TRBV27
cdr3_aa: CASSSTFSGQPQHF

j_call: TRBJ1-2
v_call: TRBV5-5
cdr3_aa: CASSGVNYGYTF

j_call: TRBJ2-1
v_call: TRBV27
cdr3_aa: CASSFGKIYNEQFF

j_call: TRBJ2-7
v_call: TRBV9
cdr3_aa: CASSVSGEAYEQYF

j_call: TRBJ1-1
v_call: TRBV13
cdr3_aa: CASSDMNTEAFF

j_call: TRBJ2-7
v_call: TRBV7-9
cdr3_aa: CASSFAGSSYEQYF

j_call: TRBJ1-5
v_call: TRBV19
cdr3_aa: CASSIAGGPQQPQHF

j_call: TRBJ2-5
v_call: TRBV13
cdr3_aa: CASSTRGQGFETQYF

j_call: TRBJ2-7
v_call: TRBV7-7
cdr3_aa: CASSPLWAPYEQYF

j_call: TRBJ2-7
v_call: TRBV7-9
cdr3_aa: CASSYLGLASYEQYF

j_call: TRBJ2-5
v_call: TRBV7-3
cdr3_aa: CASSSLPGIETQYF

j_call: TRBJ1-1
v_call: TRBV29-1
cdr3_aa: CSGRQGMWTEAFF

j_call: TRBJ2-1
v_call: TRBV11-2
cdr3_aa: CASSFSPYGSATYNEQFF

j_call: TRBJ2-7
v_call: TRBV6-1
cdr3_aa: CASSEFDSSSYEQYF

j_call: TRBJ2-7
v_call: TRBV6-1
cdr3_aa: CASSVGTAFTYEQYF

j_call: TRBJ2-7
v_call: TRBV19
cdr3_aa: CASTAGHTYEQYF

j_call: TRBJ1-4
v_call: TRBV9
cdr3_aa: CASSGTGPGKLFF

j_call: TRBJ1-4
v_call: TRBV6-7
cdr3_aa: CASSLDRVWPNEKLFF

j_call: TRBJ2-1
v_call: TRBV4-1
cdr3_aa: CASSQDRSSYNEQFF

j_call: TRBJ1-1
v_call: TRBV5-4
cdr3_aa: CASSIKVGLQMNTEAFF

j_call: TRBJ2-1
v_call: TRBV27
cdr3_aa: CASSLGAGGYNEQFF

j_call: TRBJ1-4
v_call: TRBV11-2
cdr3_aa: CASKVEWGINEKLFF

j_call: TRBJ1-5
v_call: TRBV13
cdr3_aa: CASSLGRTDLGQPQHF

j_call: TRBJ2-5
v_call: TRBV4-2
cdr3_aa: CASSQEGEAGGVQETQYF

j_call: TRBJ1-3
v_call: TRBV19
cdr3_aa: CASSVTGESGNTIYF

j_call: TRBJ2-7
v_call: TRBV9
cdr3_aa: CASSTDGSSYEQYF

j_call: TRBJ2-5
v_call: TRBV7-9
cdr3_aa: CASSRRGGQETQYF

j_call: TRBJ1-3
v_call: TRBV6-5
cdr3_aa: CASSYSTGWGNTIYF

j_call: TRBJ2-2
v_call: TRBV29-1
cdr3_aa: CSVFKPGTGELFF

j_call: TRBJ1-6
v_call: TRBV10-2
cdr3_aa: CASSESTLVWAGALHF

j_call: TRBJ2-3
v_call: TRBV27
cdr3_aa: CASGPWGSTDTQYF

j_call: TRBJ1-5
v_call: TRBV18
cdr3_aa: CASSPGSGVQPQHF

j_call: TRBJ2-7
v_call: TRBV5-4
cdr3_aa: CASSFRGSSYEQYF